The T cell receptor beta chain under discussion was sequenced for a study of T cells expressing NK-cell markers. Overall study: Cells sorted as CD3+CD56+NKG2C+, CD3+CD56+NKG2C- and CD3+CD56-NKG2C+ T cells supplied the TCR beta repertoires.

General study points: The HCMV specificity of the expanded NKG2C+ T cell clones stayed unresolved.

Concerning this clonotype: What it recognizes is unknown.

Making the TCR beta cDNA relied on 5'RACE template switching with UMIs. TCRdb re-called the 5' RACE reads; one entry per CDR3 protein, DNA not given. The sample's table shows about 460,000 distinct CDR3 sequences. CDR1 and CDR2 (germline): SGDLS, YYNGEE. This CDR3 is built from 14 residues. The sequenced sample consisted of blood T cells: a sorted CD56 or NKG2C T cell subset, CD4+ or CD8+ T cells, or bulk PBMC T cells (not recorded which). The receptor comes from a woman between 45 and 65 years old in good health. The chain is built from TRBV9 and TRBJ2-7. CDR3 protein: CASSVSGQSYEQYF.